One sample yielded the 30 T cell receptor beta chains listed below, sequenced in a study of T cells after yellow fever vaccination. TCRdb reprocessed the 5' RACE reads with MiXCR, giving one entry per CDR3 protein. The profile shows over 65,000 distinct CDR3 sequences, 10% to 15% of them singletons. The input for sequencing was CD8+ T cells not binding an NS4B(214-222) dextramer, sorted from PBMCs, taken around 3 weeks after the first yellow fever vaccination. These receptors all come from a young man who received the YFV17D yellow fever vaccine.

This clonotype was counted once. The J gene is TRBJ2-1, the V gene TRBV5-1; 7 bases align to TRBD2. V trimming: 8 bases; J trimming: 8 bases; junction bases outside the gene matches: 19. The CDR3 extends over 16 amino acids. In germline, CDR1 is SGHRS, CDR2 YFSETQ. The CDR3 loop reads CASTIEAGRTTDEQFF. The DNA of the CDR3 is TGCGCCAGTACTATCGAAGCGGGGAGGACTACGGATGAGCAGTTCTTC.

V gene TRBV6-5 combines with J gene TRBJ2-3; 11 bases line up with TRBD2. The ends lost 5 bases at V and 4 bases at J; junction bases unmatched: 8. CDR3 length equals 16 residues. Germline V gene sequence: CDR1 MNHEY, CDR2 SVGAGI. The CDR3: CASSNPLAGGPDTQYF. CDR3 in DNA: TGTGCCAGCAGTAACCCGCTAGCGGGGGGCCCAGATACGCAGTATTTT.

A few counts support this clonotype. V usage is TRBV6-4 and J usage is TRBJ1-6, with D perhaps matching TRBD1 (6 bases). Germline CDR1 MRHNA, CDR2 SNTAGT. The CDR3 has 19 amino acids. The ends were cut back, 7 bases at V and 0 bases at J, with 22 bases in the middle. Written as DNA, the CDR3 is TGTGCCAGCACCCGGACAGCTCATGATCAAAGCTCCTATAATTCACCCCTCCACTTT. Amino acid sequence: CASTRTAHDQSSYNSPLHF.

The V and J genes are TRBV6-2 or TRBV6-3 and TRBJ1-1; no clear D. Germline CDR1 and CDR2: MNHEY and SVGEGT. The V gene lost 2 bases and the J gene lost 1 base, with 5 bases spanning the gap. The CDR3 length is 13 residues. CDR3 in amino acids: CASSYVANTEAFF. Here the CDR3 DNA reads TGTGCCAGCAGTTACGTGGCGAACACTGAAGCTTTCTTT.

This clonotype was seen more than once but under ten times. V gene TRBV6-5 combines with J gene TRBJ1-1, with no clear D. The CDR3 extends over 15 amino acids. V was trimmed by 6 bases and J by 6 bases, leaving 20 bases between them. From germline, CDR1 is MNHEY and CDR2 SVGAGI. CDR3 region: CASSHTVESNAEAFF. The CDR3 DNA follows: TGTGCCAGCAGCCACACGGTAGAGAGTAACGCTGAAGCTTTCTTT.

This chain uses TRBV3-1 with TRBJ2-3; a weak D match, TRBD1 (6 bases). Germline V CDR1 and CDR2: LGHDT, YNNKEL (reference sequence). The germline V and J ends were trimmed by 1 base and 4 bases, with 21 bases remaining between them. This CDR3 comprises 18 residues. The CDR3 here is CASSQGSHRVSVADTQYF. The CDR3, as DNA: TGTGCCAGCAGCCAAGGGAGCCACAGGGTTAGTGTCGCAGATACGCAGTATTTT.

This clonotype has only a few counts. This chain uses TRBV6-2 or TRBV6-3 with TRBJ2-3; TRBD2 aligns across 12 bases. V dropped 5 bases and J dropped 4; count of bases not matched to a gene: 4. The CDR3 has 15 amino acids. The germline V gene encodes CDR1 MNHEY and CDR2 SVGEGT. The CDR3 protein is CASSRTSGAPDTQYF. CDR3 coding DNA: TGTGCCAGCAGTAGGACTAGCGGGGCTCCAGATACGCAGTATTTT.

The V call is TRBV10-3, the J call TRBJ2-3; tentatively, D is TRBD1 (7 bases). Per germline, CDR1 ENHRY and CDR2 SYGVKD. The CDR3 extends over 13 amino acids. Trimming cost V 10 bases and J 3 bases, with 14 bases left between them. CDR3 DNA sequence: TGTGCCACCCAGGGGGGTTGGACAGATACGCAGTATTTT. Translating gives CATQGGWTDTQYF.

The chain has TRBV4-1 and TRBJ1-3, with TRBD1 identical over 8 bases. The V gene's germline CDR1 is MGHRA and CDR2 YSYEKL. CDR3 length: 15 amino acids. Trimming cost V 5 bases and J 4 bases; bases outside gene matches: 7. CDR3 protein: CASSNQGASGNTIYF. The CDR3 nucleotides read TGCGCCAGCAGCAATCAGGGGGCGTCGGGAAACACCATATATTTT.

The chain couples TRBV6-1 to TRBJ2-7; D might be TRBD2 (6 bases). V was pared by 7 bases and J by 5 bases, with 18 bases between. The CDR3 is 14 residues long. The germline V gene has CDR1 MNHNS and CDR2 SASEGT. This chain's CDR3 is CASTKRRGNDEQYF. In DNA form, the CDR3 reads TGTGCCAGCACCAAAAGGAGGGGAAACGACGAGCAGTACTTC.

The rearrangement links TRBV7-2 to TRBJ2-1, with TRBD1 matching 12 bases. The germline gives CDR1 SGHTA, CDR2 FQGNSA. V was pared by 5 bases and J by 9 bases, with 11 bases of the junction left unmatched. This CDR3 region has 16 residues. The CDR3 here is CASSTGTGGGSGEQFF. CDR3 nucleotides: TGTGCCAGCAGCACCGGGACAGGGGGCGGGTCGGGTGAGCAGTTCTTC.

This clonotype was observed a handful of times. This chain joins TRBV5-6 and TRBJ2-2; a weak D match, TRBD2 (6 bases). V was cut by 2 bases and J by 5 bases, with 16 bases left in between. This CDR3 is 16 amino acids long. The germline V gene encodes CDR1 SGHDT and CDR2 YYEEEE. In DNA form, the CDR3 reads TGTGCCAGCAGCTTAGTACGGACCGCGGGAACCGGGGAGCTGTTTTTT. Amino acids: CASSLVRTAGTGELFF.

This clonotype was seen only a few times. V usage is TRBV5-1 and J usage is TRBJ2-2, with D perhaps TRBD1 (5 bases). Trimming took off 4 bases at V and 2 bases at J, with 9 bases between the two ends. From germline, CDR1 is SGHRS and CDR2 YFSETQ. CDR3 length: 14 amino acids. The DNA of the CDR3 is TGCGCCAGCAGCCCCGACAGTAACACCGGGGAGCTGTTTTTT. This codes for CASSPDSNTGELFF.

The chain joins TRBV19 to TRBJ2-6, with D unclear. Germline CDR1 LNHDA, CDR2 SQIVND (reference sequence). Trimming took 4 bases from V and 2 from J, leaving 6 bases between them. CDR3 length: 14 residues. CDR3 in DNA: TGTGCCAGTAGTAGGGGAACTGGGGCCAACGTCCTGACTTTC. This codes for CASSRGTGANVLTF.

Written as DNA, the CDR3 is TGTGCCTGGAGGATCTCTAGCTCCTACGAGCAGTACTTC. Protein: CAWRISSSYEQYF. V is TRBV30 and J is TRBJ2-7; no clear D gene. This CDR3 has 13 residues. V was trimmed by 3 bases and J by 0 bases, leaving 9 bases between them. Germline CDR1 is GTSNPN and CDR2 is SVGIG (reference sequence).

The chain couples TRBV6-2 or TRBV6-3 to TRBJ2-7; no reliable D call. In germline, CDR1 is MNHEY, CDR2 SVGEGT. This CDR3 has 14 amino acids. V lost 2 bases and J lost 2, with 10 bases in between. Here the CDR3 DNA reads TGTGCCAGCAGTTACGGGTCATTACCCTACGAGCAGTACGTC. Its protein is CASSYGSLPYEQYV.

The rearrangement uses TRBV4-1 and TRBJ2-2; no definite D call. This CDR3 is 16 amino acids long. Germline V CDR1 and CDR2: MGHRA, YSYEKL. Trimming removed 0 bases at V and 1 base at J, with 9 bases between. CDR3 protein: CASSQEKVGNTGELFF. The CDR3 coding sequence is TGCGCCAGCAGCCAAGAAAAGGTGGGGAACACCGGGGAGCTGTTTTTT.

The V call is TRBV6-5, the J call TRBJ2-5; TRBD1 matches 9 bases. V shed 0 bases, J shed 5 bases, and the junction held 4 bases outside the gene matches. This CDR3 is 15 amino acids long. Germline CDR1 reads MNHEY; CDR2 reads SVGAGI. This chain's CDR3 is CASSYSTGGRETQYF. For the CDR3, the DNA is TGTGCCAGCAGTTACTCGACAGGGGGAAGGGAGACCCAGTACTTC.

This chain connects TRBV7-2 to TRBJ2-5; the D is unclear. This CDR3 spans 14 amino acids. Germline CDR1 reads SGHTA; CDR2 reads FQGNSA. The germline V and J ends were trimmed by 5 bases and 5 bases, with 15 bases remaining between them. The CDR3 reads CASSTRPWWETQYF. In DNA, the CDR3 is TGTGCCAGCAGCACGCGGCCTTGGTGGGAGACCCAGTACTTC.

This chain uses TRBV24-1 with TRBJ2-5; D is perhaps TRBD1 (5 bases). The V end was cut by 1 base, the J end by 4 bases, with 12 bases between. From germline, CDR1 is KGHDR and CDR2 SFDVKD. This CDR3 region has 15 residues. The CDR3 loop is CATSDLVGLGETQYF. The CDR3 coding sequence is TGTGCCACCAGTGATTTAGTGGGGCTGGGAGAGACCCAGTACTTC.

V and J are TRBV7-8 and TRBJ2-1; 7 bases line up with TRBD2. Germline V gives CDR1 SGHVS, CDR2 FQNEAQ. This CDR3 spans 16 amino acids. The junction had 4 bases not matched to a gene; V was cut back by 0 bases and J by 2 bases. The CDR3 DNA sequence: TGTGCCAGCAGCTTAGCACCGGGGGGAGCCTACAATGAGCAGTTCTTC. This sequence encodes CASSLAPGGAYNEQFF.

CDR3 protein: CAWSARTGIQETQYF. The CDR3, as DNA: TGTGCCTGGAGTGCCCGGACAGGGATCCAAGAGACCCAGTACTTC. The V call is TRBV30, the J call TRBJ2-5; 8 nucleotides match TRBD1. This CDR3 is built from 15 residues. Trimming at V came to 1 base and at J to 1 base, leaving 5 bases not matched to a gene. Per the germline V gene, CDR1 is GTSNPN and CDR2 is SVGIG (reference sequence).

With respect to this clonotype: Mismatch with germline at one junction end may stem from a read error. The rearrangement joins TRBV3-1 to TRBJ2-1; the match to TRBD2 covers 7 bases. Per germline, CDR1 LGHDT and CDR2 YNNKEL (reference sequence). The CDR3 runs to 15 residues. The CDR3 DNA sequence: TGTGCCACCAGCCATGTACTAGCGCCCTACAATGAGCAGTTCTTC. This codes for CATSHVLAPYNEQFF.

V and J are TRBV7-2 and TRBJ2-2; D possibly corresponds to TRBD1 (6 bases). The length of the CDR3 is 15 residues. The germline gives CDR1 SGHTA, CDR2 FQGNSA. V shed 6 bases and J shed 1 base, with 12 bases lying between them. This CDR3 reads CASRLTGRNTGELFF. In DNA, the CDR3 is TGTGCCAGCAGGCTAACAGGGCGGAACACCGGGGAGCTGTTTTTT.

The chain has TRBV4-1 and TRBJ2-2; 9 bases match TRBD2. The CDR3 covers 21 residues. Germline V CDR1 and CDR2: MGHRA, YSYEKL. J gave up 3 bases and V 5 bases, and 22 bases lay outside the gene matches. The CDR3 nucleotides read TGCGCCAGCAGCTCTATGGGACTAGCCCCGGGGGACGAGATCGACACCGGGGAGCTGTTTTTT. This encodes CASSSMGLAPGDEIDTGELFF.

This clonotype was observed a few times. This chain uses TRBV3-1 with TRBJ2-7, with D tentatively TRBD1 or TRBD2 (5 bases each). With 4 bases removed from V and 5 bases from J, the gap between germline ends came to 18 bases. The CDR3 runs to 15 residues. CDR1 is LGHDT, CDR2 YNNKEL, per germline (reference sequence). The CDR3 loop is CASSPRWDPPDEQYF. The CDR3 nucleotides read TGTGCCAGCAGCCCCCGCTGGGACCCGCCGGACGAGCAGTACTTC.

This chain links TRBV20-1 with TRBJ1-1; 9 positions match TRBD1. V shed 0 bases, J shed 3 bases, and the junction held 5 bases outside the gene matches. From germline, CDR1 is DFQATT and CDR2 SNEGSKA (reference sequence). The CDR3 has 15 amino acids. The CDR3 region has the DNA TGCAGTGCTAGAGATTTCGGGACAGGGTACACTGAAGCTTTCTTT. Its protein product is CSARDFGTGYTEAFF.

This chain connects TRBV7-9 to TRBJ1-2; the D gene is possibly TRBD1 (5 bases). Trimming removed 8 bases from V and 3 bases from J, with 16 bases in between. CDR1 is SEHNR and CDR2 is FQNEAQ in the germline V gene (reference sequence). The CDR3 loop spans 14 amino acids. CDR3 nucleotides: TGTGCCAGCGGGACTTCCGCGGGCGACTATGGCTACACCTTC. The encoded protein is CASGTSAGDYGYTF.

This clonotype appeared a few times. The V call is TRBV7-2, the J call TRBJ2-3, with 7 bases aligning to TRBD2. Germline CDR1 reads SGHTA; CDR2 reads FQGNSA. The V gene end was trimmed by 5 bases and the J gene end by 4 bases; junction bases not matched to a gene: 9. The CDR3 is 15 residues long. The CDR3, as DNA: TGTGCCAGCAGCCCAACAGCGGGGTTCGCAGATACGCAGTATTTT. Its protein product is CASSPTAGFADTQYF.

The chain links TRBV6-2 or TRBV6-3 to TRBJ2-7, with 7 bases that match TRBD1. CDR1 and CDR2 from the germline V gene are MNHEY and SVGEGT. The CDR3 runs to 16 residues. V trimming: 0 bases; J trimming: 4 bases; junction bases outside the gene matches: 9. CDR3 coding DNA: TGTGCCAGCAGTTACTCGGCGGAGACAGGGTCTTACGAGCAGTACTTC. It yields the protein CASSYSAETGSYEQYF.